The next 26 T cell receptor beta chains were all read from a single sample in a study of blood T cell repertoires in COVID-19. Sequenced by immunoSEQ multiplex PCR; TCRdb stores in-frame clones only, minus some. The sample carries 25,000 to 35,000 clones, roughly 90% recorded once. What was sequenced was peripheral blood. Source of these receptors: a man aged 70 or older with active or convalescent COVID-19.

The CDR3 DNA is TGTGCCAGCAGTTACGCAGGGTTAGGAGGGAATGGGGCCAACGTCCTGACTTTC. As protein: CASSYAGLGGNGANVLTF. The chain uses TRBV6-2 or TRBV6-3 and TRBJ2-6; D is perhaps TRBD2 (6 bases). V was shortened by 2 bases and J by 3 bases, with 17 bases between the two germline ends. CDR1 is MNHEY, CDR2 SVGEGT, per germline. The CDR3 spans 18 residues.

The chain joins TRBV29-1 to TRBJ1-5, with a weak D call TRBD1 (6 bases). V lost 7 bases, J lost 4 bases, and 17 bases lay in between. CDR3 length equals 14 residues. Germline CDR1 SQVTM, CDR2 ANQGSEA. The CDR3 loop is CSASTGGGNQPQHF. In nucleotides, the CDR3 is TGCAGCGCCTCGACAGGCGGGGGAAATCAGCCCCAGCATTTT. The whole variable domain, filled in from reference TRBV29-1 and TRBJ1-5, reads SAVISQKPSRDICQRGTSLTIQCQVDSQVTMMFWYRQQPGQSLTLIATANQGSEATYESGFVIDKFPISRPNLTFSTLTVSNMSPEDSSIYLCSASTGGGNQPQHFGDGTRLSIL.

The chain carries TRBV6-5 and TRBJ2-7; the match to TRBD2 covers 7 bases. The V gene's germline CDR1 is MNHEY and CDR2 SVGAGI. Trimming cost V 8 bases and J 4 bases; bases outside gene matches: 5. There are 12 residues in the CDR3. This CDR3 is CASRGVWYEQYV. In nucleotides, the CDR3 is TGTGCCAGCCGGGGGGTTTGGTACGAGCAGTACGTC.

This chain uses TRBV5-4 with TRBJ1-2; D might be TRBD1 (5 bases). V dropped 3 bases and J dropped 2 bases, with 14 bases sitting between them. Germline loops: CDR1 SGHNT, CDR2 YYREEE (reference sequence). The CDR3 is 15 residues long. The DNA of the CDR3 is TGTGCCAGCAGCTCAAGAGATCAGGGAAACTATGGCTACACCTTC. Amino acid sequence: CASSSRDQGNYGYTF.

This sequence joins TRBV9 and TRBJ1-2; D gene uncertain. Germline CDR1 is SGDLS and CDR2 is YYNGEE. The CDR3 is made up of 14 amino acids. V was shortened by 0 bases and J by 6 bases, with 12 bases between the two germline ends. The CDR3 DNA follows: TGTGCCAGCAGCGTAGCCCCCTGGCTGGATGGCTACACCTTC. It translates to CASSVAPWLDGYTF.

The chain carries TRBV5-1 and TRBJ1-6; 7 nucleotides line up with TRBD1. V lost 2 bases to trimming and J lost 10 bases; unmatched junction nucleotides: 12. Germline CDR1 SGHRS, CDR2 YFSETQ. The CDR3 is 16 residues long. CDR3 in DNA: TGCGCCAGCAGCTTAAGGGGGCTAGCCGAGGGCTCACCCCTCCACTTT. Its translation is CASSLRGLAEGSPLHF.

This clone was counted a few times. This chain links TRBV9 with TRBJ2-1; 8 bases line up with TRBD2. Trimming removed 0 bases from V and 6 bases from J; junction bases left unmatched: 11. Germline-derived CDR1 and CDR2 are SGDLS and YYNGEE. This CDR3 is built from 17 residues. CDR3: CASSVDPAGEVLNEQFF. CDR3 sequence (DNA): TGTGCCAGCAGCGTAGACCCAGCGGGGGAAGTCCTCAATGAGCAGTTCTTC.

This clone was recorded only once. The rearrangement uses TRBV6-6 and TRBJ2-7; D might be TRBD2 (6 bases). The germline V and J ends were trimmed by 6 bases and 1 base, with 10 bases remaining between them. The CDR3 is 13 residues long. The V gene's germline CDR1 is MNHNY and CDR2 SVGAGI (reference sequence). CDR3 sequence: CASSRGGSYEQYV. In DNA, the CDR3 is TGTGCCAGCAGCCGTGGAGGGTCCTACGAGCAGTACGTC.

The table lists this clone with a count of one. The V call is TRBV19, the J call TRBJ2-1; 9 bases map to TRBD2. CDR1 is LNHDA and CDR2 is SQIVND in the germline V gene (reference sequence). The CDR3 length is 16 residues. Trimming removed 9 bases from V and 4 bases from J; junction bases left unmatched: 13. CDR3 nucleotides: TGTGCCAGCCATTGGGCTTTCAGCGGGGGGTACAATGAGCAGTTCTTC. Amino acids: CASHWAFSGGYNEQFF.

The chain is built from TRBV10-2 and TRBJ2-7, with a tentative D call TRBD2 (6 bases). Trimming removed 6 bases at V and 7 bases at J, with 16 bases between. The CDR3 spans 13 residues. Per the germline V gene, CDR1 is WSHSY and CDR2 is SAAADI. The CDR3: CASSLGTGGEQYV. The CDR3 region has the DNA TGCGCCAGCAGCCTAGGGACTGGCGGTGAGCAGTACGTC.

The chain is built from TRBV7-2 and TRBJ1-3; possibly TRBD1 for D (6 bases). The length of the CDR3 is 15 residues. V lost 2 bases and J lost 4, with 12 bases in between. Germline V gives CDR1 SGHTA, CDR2 FQGNSA. The CDR3 DNA reads TGTGCCAGCAGCTTAAGTGAAGGGGGAGGAAACACCATATATTTT. Protein product: CASSLSEGGGNTIYF.

The rearrangement uses TRBV28 and TRBJ2-1; the match to TRBD1 covers 9 bases. J gave up 3 bases and V 4 bases, and 7 bases lay outside the gene matches. This CDR3 spans 16 amino acids. In germline, CDR1 is MDHEN, CDR2 SYDVKM. The CDR3 loop is CASSSKQGAIYNEQFF. In DNA, the CDR3 is TGTGCCAGCAGTTCGAAACAGGGGGCGATCTACAATGAGCAGTTCTTC.

This chain uses TRBV4-2 with TRBJ1-1; D is perhaps TRBD1 (5 bases). The germline gives CDR1 LGHNA, CDR2 YNFKEQ. The CDR3 loop spans 13 amino acids. With 4 bases removed from V and 6 bases from J, the gap between germline ends came to 12 bases. The CDR3 sequence is CASSPQGNSEAFF. CDR3 nucleotides: TGTGCCAGCAGCCCTCAGGGTAACTCTGAAGCTTTCTTT.

The chain has TRBV5-1 and TRBJ2-5; maybe TRBD2 (8 bases). In germline, CDR1 is SGHRS, CDR2 YFSETQ. V was pared by 1 base and J by 2 bases, with 15 bases between. The CDR3 contains 16 residues. The CDR3 here is CASSLYGRGRQETQYF. CDR3 nucleotide sequence: TGCGCCAGCAGCTTGTACGGGAGGGGGCGGCAAGAGACCCAGTACTTC.

The chain is built from TRBV6-5 and TRBJ1-2, with D uncertain. V was cut by 6 bases and J by 0 bases, with 14 bases left in between. The germline CDR1 and CDR2 sequences are MNHEY and SVGAGI. This CDR3 is built from 15 residues. DNA of the CDR3: TGTGCCAGCAGCGGTACAGCTACCGCTAACTATGGCTACACCTTC. Protein sequence: CASSGTATANYGYTF.

J is TRBJ2-1 and V is TRBV5-4; 12 bases agree with TRBD2. The CDR3 totals 16 residues. CDR1 is SGHNT and CDR2 is YYREEE in the germline V gene (reference sequence). Trimming at V came to 4 bases and at J to 7 bases, leaving 9 bases not matched to a gene. The DNA of the CDR3 is TGTGCCAGCAGCACGCCTAGCGGGGGGGCCGAAAATGAGCAGTTCTTC. Protein product: CASSTPSGGAENEQFF. The full variable domain, completed using reference TRBV5-4 and TRBJ2-1, is ETGVTQSPTHLIKTRGQQVTLRCSSQSGHNTVSWYQQALGQGPQFIFQYYREEENGRGNFPPRFSGLQFPNYSSELNVNALELDDSALYLCASSTPSGGAENEQFFGPGTRLTVL.

V is TRBV15 and J is TRBJ2-6; D may be TRBD2 (6 bases). Trimming pared 1 base from V and 2 bases from J, leaving 12 bases between. The CDR3 loop spans 17 amino acids. Germline V CDR1 and CDR2: LNHNV, YYDKDF (reference sequence). CDR3 protein: CATSRGRGATGANVLTF. CDR3 DNA sequence: TGTGCCACCAGCAGAGGTCGCGGGGCAACTGGGGCCAACGTCCTGACTTTC.

The CDR3 is CASSPADRGNNEQFF. CDR3 DNA: TGTGCCAGCAGCCCCGCTGACAGGGGGAACAATGAGCAGTTCTTC. V usage is TRBV7-9 and J usage is TRBJ2-1, with 9 bases matching TRBD1. Germline CDR1 reads SEHNR; CDR2 reads FQNEAQ (reference sequence). The CDR3 is 15 residues long. Unmatched junction bases numbered 7, after V lost 5 bases and J lost 5 bases.

J is TRBJ2-4 and V is TRBV5-4, with D possibly TRBD2 on 6 matching bases. The germline V and J ends were trimmed by 2 bases and 8 bases, with 11 bases remaining between them. Germline V CDR1 and CDR2: SGHNT, YYREEE (reference sequence). The CDR3 sequence is 13 residues long. DNA of the CDR3: TGTGCCAGCAGCTTTTCGGGGGTGGACATTCAGTACTTC. The encoded protein is CASSFSGVDIQYF. The full variable domain, rest sourced from reference TRBV5-4 and TRBJ2-4, is ETGVTQSPTHLIKTRGQQVTLRCSSQSGHNTVSWYQQALGQGPQFIFQYYREEENGRGNFPPRFSGLQFPNYSSELNVNALELDDSALYLCASSFSGVDIQYFGAGTRLSVL.

This chain uses TRBV25-1 with TRBJ2-3; 12 nucleotides align to TRBD2. After removal of 0 bases from V and 6 bases from J, the junction contained 10 bases not matched to a gene. The CDR3 length is 18 residues. Germline V lookup: CDR1 MGHDK, CDR2 SYGVNS. The CDR3 loop reads CASSEYRASGGARDTQYF. CDR3 DNA: TGTGCCAGCAGTGAATATAGGGCTAGCGGGGGGGCCCGGGATACGCAGTATTTT.

The V and J genes are TRBV19 and TRBJ1-3; tentatively, D is TRBD1 (5 bases). The CDR3 contains 15 residues. From germline, CDR1 is LNHDA and CDR2 SQIVND (reference sequence). V was trimmed by 7 bases and J by 5 bases, leaving 18 bases between them. CDR3 bases: TGTGCCAGTACCGGCTCGGGGGTTTTTCGAAACACCATATATTTT. It encodes CASTGSGVFRNTIYF.

This chain uses TRBV4-2 with TRBJ2-5, with a weak D call TRBD2 (7 bases). Germline V CDR1 and CDR2: LGHNA, YNFKEQ. The CDR3 loop spans 15 amino acids. The V end was cut by 0 bases, the J end by 7 bases, with 15 bases between. Here the CDR3 reads CASSQDIWGGSTQYF. The DNA of the CDR3 is TGTGCCAGCAGCCAAGATATTTGGGGGGGCTCGACCCAGTACTTC.

This sequence joins TRBV7-2 and TRBJ2-1, with D tentatively TRBD2 (6 bases). CDR1 and CDR2 (germline): SGHTA, FQGNSA. V was clipped by 2 bases and J by 9 bases, with 14 bases between them. The CDR3 has 14 amino acids. DNA of the CDR3: TGTGCCAGCAGCTTATGGCGGGGTAAGGGTGAGCAGTTCTTC. It specifies CASSLWRGKGEQFF.

The chain has TRBV5-1 and TRBJ1-2; no firm D call. Germline CDR1 SGHRS, CDR2 YFSETQ. The CDR3 has 15 residues. The germline V and J ends were trimmed by 4 bases and 2 bases, with 15 bases remaining between them. The CDR3 here is CASSPLDGGNYGYTF. The CDR3 DNA reads as TGCGCCAGCAGCCCTTTGGACGGAGGAAACTATGGCTACACCTTC.

This chain connects TRBV16 to TRBJ1-1; TRBD1 aligns across 7 bases. J was trimmed by 10 bases and V by 6 bases; bases with no gene match: 8. From germline, CDR1 is KGHSY and CDR2 FQNENV. There are 12 residues in the CDR3. This chain's CDR3 is CASSSTGAGAFF. In nucleotides, the CDR3 is TGTGCCAGCAGTTCTACAGGGGCCGGAGCTTTCTTT.

The genes are TRBV5-6 and TRBJ2-2, with D possibly matching TRBD2 (5 bases). There are 14 residues in the CDR3. Germline V gene lookup returns CDR1 SGHDT and CDR2 YYEEEE. The V end was cut by 0 bases, the J end by 5 bases, with 8 bases between. The CDR3, as DNA: TGTGCCAGCAGCTTGGTGGGCGGGACCGGGGAGCTGTTTTTT. Translating gives CASSLVGGTGELFF.